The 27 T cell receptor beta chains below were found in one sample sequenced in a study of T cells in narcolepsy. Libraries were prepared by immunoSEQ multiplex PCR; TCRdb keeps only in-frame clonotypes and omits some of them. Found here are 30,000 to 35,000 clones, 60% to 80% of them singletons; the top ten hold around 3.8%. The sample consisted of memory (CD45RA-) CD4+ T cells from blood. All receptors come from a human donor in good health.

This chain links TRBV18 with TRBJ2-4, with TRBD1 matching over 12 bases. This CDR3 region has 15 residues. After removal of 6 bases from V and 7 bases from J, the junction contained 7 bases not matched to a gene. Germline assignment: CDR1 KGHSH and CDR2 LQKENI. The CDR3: CASSRGTGGVNIQYF. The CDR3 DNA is TGTGCCAGCTCGCGAGGGACAGGGGGCGTGAACATTCAGTACTTC. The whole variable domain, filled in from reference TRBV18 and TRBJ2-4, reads NAGVMQNPRHLVRRRGQEARLRCSPMKGHSHVYWYRQLPEEGLKFMVYLQKENIIDESGMPKERFSAEFPKEGPSILRIQQVVRGDSAAYFCASSRGTGGVNIQYFGAGTRLSVL.

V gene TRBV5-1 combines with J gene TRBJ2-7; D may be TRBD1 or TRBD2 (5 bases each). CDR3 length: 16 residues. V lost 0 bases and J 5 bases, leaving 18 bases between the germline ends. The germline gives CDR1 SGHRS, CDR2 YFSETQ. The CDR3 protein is CASSLVRTQGTHEQYF. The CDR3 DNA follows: TGCGCCAGCAGCTTGGTTAGGACTCAGGGCACCCACGAGCAGTACTTC.

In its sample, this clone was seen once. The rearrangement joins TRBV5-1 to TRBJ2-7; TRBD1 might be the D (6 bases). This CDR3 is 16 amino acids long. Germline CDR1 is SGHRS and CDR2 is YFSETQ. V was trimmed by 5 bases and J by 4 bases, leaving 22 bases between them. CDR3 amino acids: CASSMGGSGGDYEQYF. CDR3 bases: TGCGCCAGCAGTATGGGTGGTAGTGGGGGCGATTACGAGCAGTACTTC.

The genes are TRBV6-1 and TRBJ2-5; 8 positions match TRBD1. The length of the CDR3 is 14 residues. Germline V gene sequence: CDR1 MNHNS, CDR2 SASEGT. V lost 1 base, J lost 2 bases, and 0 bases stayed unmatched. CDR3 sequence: CASSEGTGQETQYF. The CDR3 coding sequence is TGTGCCAGCAGTGAAGGGACAGGGCAAGAGACCCAGTACTTC.

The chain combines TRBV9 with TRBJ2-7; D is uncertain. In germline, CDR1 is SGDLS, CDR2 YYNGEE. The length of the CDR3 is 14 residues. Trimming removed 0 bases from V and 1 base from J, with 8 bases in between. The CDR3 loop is CASSVALVSYEQYF. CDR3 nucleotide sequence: TGTGCCAGCAGCGTAGCCCTAGTTTCCTACGAGCAGTACTTC.

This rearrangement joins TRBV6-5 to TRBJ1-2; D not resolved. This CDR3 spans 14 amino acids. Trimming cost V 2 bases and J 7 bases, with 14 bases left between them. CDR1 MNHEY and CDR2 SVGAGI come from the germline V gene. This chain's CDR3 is CASSYPGGDTGYTF. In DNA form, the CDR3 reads TGTGCCAGCAGTTACCCGGGCGGGGATACTGGCTACACCTTC.

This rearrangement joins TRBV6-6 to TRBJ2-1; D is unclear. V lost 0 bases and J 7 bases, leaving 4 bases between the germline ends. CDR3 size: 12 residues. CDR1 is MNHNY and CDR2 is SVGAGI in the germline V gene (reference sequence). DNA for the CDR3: TGTGCCAGCAGTTACTCACGAAATGAGCAGTTCTTC. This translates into CASSYSRNEQFF.

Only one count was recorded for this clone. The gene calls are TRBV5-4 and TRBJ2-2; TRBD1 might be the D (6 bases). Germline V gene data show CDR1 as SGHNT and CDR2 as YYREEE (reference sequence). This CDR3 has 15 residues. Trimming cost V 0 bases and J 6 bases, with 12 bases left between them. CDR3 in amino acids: CASSLDRVKSGELFF. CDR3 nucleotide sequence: TGTGCCAGCAGCTTGGACAGGGTTAAGTCCGGGGAGCTGTTTTTT.

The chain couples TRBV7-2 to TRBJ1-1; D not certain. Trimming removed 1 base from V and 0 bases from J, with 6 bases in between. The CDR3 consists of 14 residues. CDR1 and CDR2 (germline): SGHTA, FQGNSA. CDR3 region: CASSLGGLNTEAFF. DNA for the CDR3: TGTGCCAGCAGCTTAGGTGGGTTGAACACTGAAGCTTTCTTT. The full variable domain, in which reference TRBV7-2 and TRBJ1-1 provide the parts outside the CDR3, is GAGVSQSPSNKVTEKGKDVELRCDPISGHTALYWYRQSLGQGLEFLIYFQGNSAPDKSGLPSDRFSAERTGGSVSTLTIQRTQQEDSAVYLCASSLGGLNTEAFFGQGTRLTVV.

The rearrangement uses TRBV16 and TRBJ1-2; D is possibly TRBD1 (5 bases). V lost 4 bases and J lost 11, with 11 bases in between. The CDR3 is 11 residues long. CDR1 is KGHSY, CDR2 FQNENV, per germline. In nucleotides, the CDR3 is TGTGCCAGCAGCCGCGGACAATTATACACCTTC. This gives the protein CASSRGQLYTF.

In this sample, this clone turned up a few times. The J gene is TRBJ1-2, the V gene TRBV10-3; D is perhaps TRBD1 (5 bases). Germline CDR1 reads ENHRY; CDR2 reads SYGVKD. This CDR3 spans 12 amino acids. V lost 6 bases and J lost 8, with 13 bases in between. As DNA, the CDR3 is TGTGCCATCAGCCGAGACAGCGGAGGCTACACCTTC. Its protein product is CAISRDSGGYTF.

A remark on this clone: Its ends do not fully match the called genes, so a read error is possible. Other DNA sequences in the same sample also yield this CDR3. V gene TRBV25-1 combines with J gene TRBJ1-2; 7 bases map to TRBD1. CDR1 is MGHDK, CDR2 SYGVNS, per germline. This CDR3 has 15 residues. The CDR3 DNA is TGTGCCAGCAGCGAATTAGGGGACAGCTTCTACGGCTACACCTTC. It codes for CASSELGDSFYGYTF.

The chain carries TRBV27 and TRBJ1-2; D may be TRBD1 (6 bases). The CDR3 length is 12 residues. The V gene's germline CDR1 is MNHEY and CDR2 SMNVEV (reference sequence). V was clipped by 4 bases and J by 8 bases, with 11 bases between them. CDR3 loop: CASSSTGNGYTF. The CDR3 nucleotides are TGTGCCAGCAGTTCCACAGGGAACGGCTACACCTTC.

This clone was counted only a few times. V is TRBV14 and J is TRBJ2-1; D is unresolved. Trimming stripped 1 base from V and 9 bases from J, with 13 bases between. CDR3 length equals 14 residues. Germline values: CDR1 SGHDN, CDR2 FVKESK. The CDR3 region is CASSQGSVLSEQFF. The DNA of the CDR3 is TGTGCCAGCAGCCAAGGGAGCGTGTTATCTGAGCAGTTCTTC. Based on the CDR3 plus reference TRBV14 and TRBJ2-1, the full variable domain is EAGVTQFPSHSVIEKGQTVTLRCDPISGHDNLYWYRRVMGKEIKFLLHFVKESKQDESGMPNNRFLAERTGGTYSTLKVQPAELEDSGVYFCASSQGSVLSEQFFGPGTRLTVL.

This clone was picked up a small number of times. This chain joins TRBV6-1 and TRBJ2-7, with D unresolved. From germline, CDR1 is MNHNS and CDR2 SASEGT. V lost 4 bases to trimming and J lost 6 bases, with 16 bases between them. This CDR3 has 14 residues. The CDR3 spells CASSATQWGSEQYF. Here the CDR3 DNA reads TGTGCCAGCAGTGCCACCCAATGGGGATCCGAGCAGTACTTC.

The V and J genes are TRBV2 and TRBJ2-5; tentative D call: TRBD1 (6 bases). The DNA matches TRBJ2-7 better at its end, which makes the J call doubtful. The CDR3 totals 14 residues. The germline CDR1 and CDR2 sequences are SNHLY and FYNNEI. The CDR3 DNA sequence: TGTGCCAGCAGTGAAAGGGGACAAAGCTACGAGCAGTACTTC. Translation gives CASSERGQSYEQYF.

The CDR3 bases are TGTGCCAGCAGCTTAGATGGGAGGGCATTGGAAAAACTGTTTTTT. Translating it yields CASSLDGRALEKLFF. V usage is TRBV11-2 and J usage is TRBJ1-4; no firm D call. The germline V gene has CDR1 SGHAT and CDR2 FQNNGV. This CDR3 is built from 15 residues. Trimming removed 0 bases at V and 8 bases at J, with 13 bases between.

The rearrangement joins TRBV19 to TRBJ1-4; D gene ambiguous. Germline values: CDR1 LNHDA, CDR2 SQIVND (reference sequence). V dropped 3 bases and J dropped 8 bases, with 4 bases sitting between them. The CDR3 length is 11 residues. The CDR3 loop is CASSIEEKLFF. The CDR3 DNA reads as TGTGCCAGTAGTATTGAAGAAAAACTGTTTTTT.

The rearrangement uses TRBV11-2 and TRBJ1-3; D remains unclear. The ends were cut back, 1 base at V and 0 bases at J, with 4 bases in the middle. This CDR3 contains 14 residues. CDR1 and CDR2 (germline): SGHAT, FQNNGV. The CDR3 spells CASSLVGSGNTIYF. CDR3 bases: TGTGCCAGCAGCTTAGTTGGCTCTGGAAACACCATATATTTT.

In nucleotides, the CDR3 is TGCGCCAGCAGCTTGGGAACAGGCGCCAATCAGCCCCAGCATTTT. Encoded protein: CASSLGTGANQPQHF. This rearrangement joins TRBV5-1 to TRBJ1-5; tentative D call: TRBD1 (5 bases). Per the germline V gene, CDR1 is SGHRS and CDR2 is YFSETQ. Deletions cut 0 bases from V and 3 bases from J, with 10 bases between. CDR3 length equals 15 residues.

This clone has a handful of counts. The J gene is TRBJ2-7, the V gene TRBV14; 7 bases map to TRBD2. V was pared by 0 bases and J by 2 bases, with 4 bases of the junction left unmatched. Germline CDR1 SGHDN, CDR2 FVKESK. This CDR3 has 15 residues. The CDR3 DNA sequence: TGTGCCAGCAGCCAAGAGGCAGGGACTACCTACGAGCAGTACTTC. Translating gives CASSQEAGTTYEQYF.

As DNA, the CDR3 is TGTGCCAGCATTACAGAACCGGGACAGGGTTTTCAGCCCCAGCATTTT. Its translation is CASITEPGQGFQPQHF. The gene calls are TRBV6-6 and TRBJ1-5, with TRBD1 matching 9 bases. Germline-derived CDR1 and CDR2 are MNHNY and SVGAGI (reference sequence). This CDR3 has 16 residues. V gave up 7 bases and J gave up 6 bases; unmatched junction bases: 13.

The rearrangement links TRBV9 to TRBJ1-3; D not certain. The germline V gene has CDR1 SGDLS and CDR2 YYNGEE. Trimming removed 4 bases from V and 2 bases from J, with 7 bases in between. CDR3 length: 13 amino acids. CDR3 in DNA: TGTGCCAGCAGCCCCGTACCTGGAAACACCATATATTTT. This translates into CASSPVPGNTIYF.

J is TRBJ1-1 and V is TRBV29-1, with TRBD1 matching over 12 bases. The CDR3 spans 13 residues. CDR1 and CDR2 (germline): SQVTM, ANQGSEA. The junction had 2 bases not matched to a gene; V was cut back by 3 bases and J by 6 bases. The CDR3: CSVEGQGASEAFF. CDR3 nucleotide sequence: TGCAGCGTTGAGGGACAGGGGGCGTCTGAAGCTTTCTTT. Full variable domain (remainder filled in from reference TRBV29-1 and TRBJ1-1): SAVISQKPSRDICQRGTSLTIQCQVDSQVTMMFWYRQQPGQSLTLIATANQGSEATYESGFVIDKFPISRPNLTFSTLTVSNMSPEDSSIYLCSVEGQGASEAFFGQGTRLTVV.

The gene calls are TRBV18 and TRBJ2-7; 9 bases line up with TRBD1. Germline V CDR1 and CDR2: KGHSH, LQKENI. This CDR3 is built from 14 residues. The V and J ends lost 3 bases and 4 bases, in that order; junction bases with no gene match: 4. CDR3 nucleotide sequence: TGTGCCAGCTCACCGCCCGGACAGGGGTACGAGCAGTACTTC. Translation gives CASSPPGQGYEQYF.

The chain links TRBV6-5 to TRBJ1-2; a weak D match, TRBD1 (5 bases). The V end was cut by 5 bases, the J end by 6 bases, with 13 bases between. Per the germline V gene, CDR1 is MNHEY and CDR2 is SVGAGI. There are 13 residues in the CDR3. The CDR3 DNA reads TGTGCCAGCAGTCCTGGCGGGGGGGATGGCTACACCTTC. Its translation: CASSPGGGDGYTF.

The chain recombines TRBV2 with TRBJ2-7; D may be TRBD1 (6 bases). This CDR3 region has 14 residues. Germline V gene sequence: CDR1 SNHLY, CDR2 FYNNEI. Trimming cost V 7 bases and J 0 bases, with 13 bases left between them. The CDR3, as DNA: TGTGCCAGCAAAATCGACAGGCTCTCCTACGAGCAGTACTTC. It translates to CASKIDRLSYEQYF. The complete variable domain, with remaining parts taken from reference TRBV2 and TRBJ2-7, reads EPEVTQTPSHQVTQMGQEVILRCVPISNHLYFYWYRQILGQKVEFLVSFYNNEISEKSEIFDDQFSVERPDGSNFTLKIRSTKLEDSAMYFCASKIDRLSYEQYFGPGTRLTVT.